A single sample gave rise to the 25 T cell receptor beta chains below, sequenced in a study of blood T cell repertoires in COVID-19 (dated by TCRdb to the early 2020s). Preparation of the library involved the immunoSEQ multiplex PCR assay. TCRdb mirrors the immuneACCESS table, restricted to in-frame sequences. Some clones are absent from its copies; in checked studies, under half trace to an unresolved V gene, and the reason for the others is unknown. In all, the sample holds 200,000 or so clones, and 88% of those were seen once. The ten top clones hold under 3% of the sample. The sequenced sample consisted of PBMCs or T cells enriched from blood (not recorded which). These receptors all come from a woman in her twenties or thirties who had recovered from COVID-19.

This chain joins TRBV7-8 and TRBJ2-5; D not resolved. Germline CDR1 SGHVS, CDR2 FQNEAQ. CDR3 size: 15 residues. The germline V and J ends were trimmed by 3 bases and 0 bases, with 11 bases remaining between them. The CDR3 reads CASSFKAPYQETQYF. The CDR3 DNA reads TGTGCCAGCAGCTTTAAAGCACCGTACCAAGAGACCCAGTACTTC. The variable domain in full, completed from reference TRBV7-8 and TRBJ2-5, reads GAGVSQSPRYKVAKRGQDVALRCDPISGHVSLFWYQQALGQGPEFLTYFQNEAQLDKSGLPSDRFFAERPEGSVSTLKIQRTQQEDSAVYLCASSFKAPYQETQYFGPGTRLLVL.

V is TRBV4-3 and J is TRBJ2-2; 8 positions match TRBD1. This CDR3 has 19 residues. Germline CDR1 and CDR2: LGHNA and YSLEER. V lost 1 base, J lost 6 bases, and 16 bases stayed unmatched. CDR3 nucleotides: TGCGCCAGCAGCCAAGCTATTACAGGGGGTCAACGTAGGGCCGGGGAGCTGTTTTTT. Residues: CASSQAITGGQRRAGELFF.

This clone was seen more than once but under ten times. The V call is TRBV12-5, the J call TRBJ1-5; a possible D gene is TRBD1 (6 bases). Germline CDR1 reads LGHNT; CDR2 reads FRNRAP. Trimming shortened V by 3 bases and J by 0 bases, and 15 bases separated the two germline ends. CDR3 length: 17 residues. The CDR3 DNA is TGTGCTAGTGGTTTTGTCAGGGGACGCTATAGCAATCAGCCCCAGCATTTT. Protein: CASGFVRGRYSNQPQHF.

The chain's CDR3 is CASSRLAGGTGELFF. The CDR3 DNA follows: TGTGCCAGTAGTAGACTAGCGGGGGGGACCGGGGAGCTGTTTTTT. The chain employs TRBV19 and TRBJ2-2; TRBD2 matches 14 bases. Per germline, CDR1 LNHDA and CDR2 SQIVND (reference sequence). The V gene end was trimmed by 4 bases and the J gene end by 5 bases; junction bases not matched to a gene: 0. This CDR3 has 15 residues.

The chain links TRBV7-8 to TRBJ2-5; 11 nucleotides line up with TRBD2. Looked up from germline, CDR1 is SGHVS and CDR2 is FQNEAQ. V was clipped by 7 bases and J by 1 base; unmatched bases: 5. The CDR3 spans 15 residues. The CDR3 protein is CASKTSGVLQETQYF. CDR3 DNA sequence: TGTGCCAGCAAGACTAGCGGGGTACTCCAAGAGACCCAGTACTTC.

The chain has TRBV7-2 and TRBJ1-2; TRBD1 is a possible D gene (6 bases). CDR1 and CDR2 from the germline V gene are SGHTA and FQGNSA. CDR3 length equals 13 residues. Trimming removed 7 bases at V and 5 bases at J, with 14 bases between. CDR3 nucleotides: TGTGCCAGCACACGGGACAAGGAATATGGCTACACCTTC. It is translated as CASTRDKEYGYTF.

The V and J genes are TRBV3-1 (or the pseudogene TRBV3-2) and TRBJ1-1, with D perhaps TRBD1 (5 bases). Trimming stripped 3 bases from V and 0 bases from J, with 8 bases between. Germline V gene sequence: CDR1 LGHDT, CDR2 YNNKEL (reference sequence). The CDR3 contains 14 residues. The DNA for the CDR3 is TGTGCCAGCAGCCAGGAACAGGTGAACACTGAAGCTTTCTTT. This encodes CASSQEQVNTEAFF.

CDR3 coding DNA: TGTGCCAGCAGCGTCGGGACAGGAGAAAGAGAAAAACTGTTTTTT. Translated: CASSVGTGEREKLFF. The genes are TRBV9 and TRBJ1-4; 8 nucleotides agree with TRBD1. J gave up 8 bases and V 2 bases, and 8 bases lay outside the gene matches. CDR3 length equals 15 residues. Germline CDR1 reads SGDLS; CDR2 reads YYNGEE.

This clone was seen more than once but under ten times. The V gene is TRBV7-2, the J gene TRBJ2-1; 8 positions match TRBD2. There are 15 residues in the CDR3. With 3 bases clipped from V and 5 bases from J, the junction kept 6 bases outside the gene matches. Germline values: CDR1 SGHTA, CDR2 FQGNSA. In DNA, the CDR3 is TGTGCCAGCAGCTTTAGCGGGGCCTTGAACAATGAGCAGTTCTTC. As protein: CASSFSGALNNEQFF.

This chain joins TRBV5-6 and TRBJ1-6; D unclear. Trimming removed 0 bases at V and 9 bases at J, with 10 bases between. CDR1 and CDR2 (germline): SGHDT, YYEEEE. The CDR3 loop spans 14 amino acids. CDR3 in amino acids: CASSLGYEGSPLHF. In DNA, the CDR3 is TGTGCCAGCAGCTTGGGCTACGAGGGTTCACCCCTCCACTTT.

This chain joins TRBV5-4 and TRBJ2-3; 7 bases match TRBD1. The CDR3 extends over 13 amino acids. From germline, CDR1 is SGHNT and CDR2 YYREEE (reference sequence). Trimming at V came to 4 bases and at J to 5 bases, leaving 4 bases not matched to a gene. The CDR3, as DNA: TGTGCCAGCAGCCCGACAGGGATAGATACGCAGTATTTT. Translated: CASSPTGIDTQYF.

The rearrangement links TRBV7-3 to TRBJ1-2, with 7 nucleotides matching TRBD1. The CDR3 runs 13 residues. Per germline, CDR1 SGHTA and CDR2 FQGTGA. V lost 3 bases and J lost 7; bases outside the gene matches: 5. This CDR3 is CASSFRDSVGYTF. The CDR3 coding sequence is TGTGCCAGCAGCTTCCGGGACAGTGTTGGCTACACCTTC.

The rearrangement joins TRBV7-6 to TRBJ2-1, with D hard to call. The CDR3 runs to 15 residues. Per the germline V gene, CDR1 is SGHVS and CDR2 is FNYEAQ. Deletions cut 4 bases from V and 0 bases from J, with 10 bases between. The CDR3 region is CASSSGLLSYNEQFF. The CDR3 DNA reads TGTGCCAGCAGCTCTGGCCTTCTCTCCTACAATGAGCAGTTCTTC.

The chain carries TRBV10-3 and TRBJ1-2, with D hard to call. Germline values: CDR1 ENHRY, CDR2 SYGVKD. With 0 bases removed from V and 4 bases from J, the gap between germline ends came to 9 bases. The CDR3 runs to 14 residues. The CDR3 DNA is TGTGCCATCAGTGAGTCTAGTGGGCCCTATGGCTACACCTTC. It yields the protein CAISESSGPYGYTF.

A word on this clone: The same CDR3 can be traced to other DNA sequences in this sample. This chain joins TRBV7-3 and TRBJ2-3; tentative D call: TRBD1 (6 bases). CDR3 length: 14 amino acids. Trimming stripped 3 bases from V and 6 bases from J, with 13 bases between. Germline loops: CDR1 SGHTA, CDR2 FQGTGA. The CDR3 sequence: CASSLGAATDTQYF. CDR3 nucleotide sequence: TGTGCCAGCAGCTTGGGGGCCGCGACGGATACGCAGTATTTT.

V is TRBV7-3 and J is TRBJ2-1, with D maybe TRBD1 (5 bases). Looked up from germline, CDR1 is SGHTA and CDR2 is FQGTGA. The CDR3 has 15 residues. V was pared by 5 bases and J by 5 bases, with 16 bases between. The DNA for the CDR3 is TGTGCCAGCAGCCCCCAGTGGGGCAGCCACAATGAGCAGTTCTTC. Protein product: CASSPQWGSHNEQFF.

This clone was seen a single time. The CDR3 loop is CASSLRRGRALGNTIYF. The CDR3 nucleotides read TGTGCCAGCAGCTTACGGAGAGGCAGGGCTCTCGGAAACACCATATATTTT. The chain combines TRBV13 with TRBJ1-3; possible D gene TRBD1, 5 bases. The CDR3 runs to 17 residues. Germline CDR1 is PRHDT and CDR2 is FYEKMQ (reference sequence). V was shortened by 2 bases and J by 4 bases, with 18 bases between the two germline ends. The variable domain in full, completed from reference TRBV13 and TRBJ1-3, reads AAGVIQSPRHLIKEKRETATLKCYPIPRHDTVYWYQQGPGQDPQFLISFYEKMQSDKGSIPDRFSAQQFSDYHSELNMSSLELGDSALYFCASSLRRGRALGNTIYFGEGSWLTVV.

The chain recombines TRBV7-8 with TRBJ1-5; TRBD1 agrees at 9 bases. The length of the CDR3 is 16 residues. The V segment lost 0 bases and the J segment 4 bases; nucleotides outside the gene matches: 4. In germline, CDR1 is SGHVS, CDR2 FQNEAQ. Here the CDR3 reads CASSLAWGTGNQPQHF. The DNA for the CDR3 is TGTGCCAGCAGCTTAGCATGGGGGACAGGGAATCAGCCCCAGCATTTT. The variable domain in full, completed from reference TRBV7-8 and TRBJ1-5, reads GAGVSQSPRYKVAKRGQDVALRCDPISGHVSLFWYQQALGQGPEFLTYFQNEAQLDKSGLPSDRFFAERPEGSVSTLKIQRTQQEDSAVYLCASSLAWGTGNQPQHFGDGTRLSIL.

The chain recombines TRBV9 with TRBJ1-6; D is possibly TRBD1 (5 bases). Trimming took 1 base from V and 9 from J, leaving 11 bases between them. CDR3 size: 14 residues. Per germline, CDR1 SGDLS and CDR2 YYNGEE. This CDR3 reads CASSVKGEGSPLHF. The CDR3 DNA sequence: TGTGCCAGCAGCGTAAAAGGGGAGGGTTCACCCCTCCACTTT.

This clone is a singleton in its sample. The chain links TRBV5-4 to TRBJ1-4, with 8 nucleotides matching TRBD1. J lost 7 bases, V lost 4 bases, and 12 bases had no gene match. The CDR3 is made up of 16 amino acids. CDR1 is SGHNT and CDR2 is YYREEE in the germline V gene (reference sequence). As DNA, the CDR3 is TGTGCCAGCAGCAGCAGCGCCGGGACAGGTCGTGAAAAACTGTTTTTT. It specifies CASSSSAGTGREKLFF.

The V gene is TRBV6-5, the J gene TRBJ1-1; the D gene is possibly TRBD1 (5 bases). The CDR3 has 14 residues. V was cut by 2 bases and J by 4 bases, with 11 bases left in between. The germline V gene has CDR1 MNHEY and CDR2 SVGAGI. In DNA, the CDR3 is TGTGCCAGCAGTTACGGGGTTGGGGCCACTGAAGCTTTCTTT. Translated, it gives CASSYGVGATEAFF.

This chain uses TRBV6-5 with TRBJ1-2; 8 bases are a match to TRBD1. Germline loops: CDR1 MNHEY, CDR2 SVGAGI. This CDR3 is 14 amino acids long. V shed 5 bases, J shed 4 bases, and the junction held 6 bases outside the gene matches. In nucleotides, the CDR3 is TGTGCCAGCAGTCTGACAGGGGCGCTCTATGGCTACACCTTC. It codes for CASSLTGALYGYTF.

This clone was detected once. The J gene is TRBJ2-7, the V gene TRBV7-9, with 7 bases fitting TRBD1. V was pared by 1 base and J by 4 bases, with 4 bases of the junction left unmatched. The CDR3 contains 14 residues. CDR1 is SEHNR and CDR2 is FQNEAQ in the germline V gene (reference sequence). In DNA, the CDR3 is TGTGCCAGCAGCTTAGGGGACAGTTTTTACGAGCAGTACTTC. This gives the protein CASSLGDSFYEQYF.

This chain links TRBV28 with TRBJ2-7, with D possibly being TRBD1 (6 bases). Between the trimmed V and J ends, which lost 2 bases and 1 base, there was a span of 12 bases. This CDR3 contains 15 residues. Germline CDR1 is MDHEN and CDR2 is SYDVKM. CDR3 sequence: CASSLTAGTSYEQYF. The CDR3 DNA follows: TGTGCCAGCAGTTTAACGGCAGGGACATCCTACGAGCAGTACTTC.

The chain links TRBV14 to TRBJ1-1; D gene ambiguous. The CDR3 has 12 amino acids. Germline CDR1 reads SGHDN; CDR2 reads FVKESK. V was pared by 4 bases and J by 1 base, with 4 bases between. CDR3 residues: CASSRQNTEAFF. CDR3 DNA sequence: TGTGCCAGCAGCCGACAGAACACTGAAGCTTTCTTT.